This T cell receptor beta chain comes out of a study of CD8+CD57+ T cells in acquired aplastic anemia. Whole-study findings and limits: For CD8+ Simpson's diversity, patients and controls showed no significant difference.

About this clonotype: As yet, its antigen is unknown.

Using genomic DNA as the template, TCR beta VDJ and CDR3 profiling was carried out. TCRdb reprocessed the reads with MiXCR, giving one entry per CDR3 protein. The sample gives some 120,000 distinct CDR3 sequences, 48% of which show up once; 2% to 3% is in the top ten. The TCR comes from a human donor in good health, serving as a control. Sequences were obtained from sorted CD4+, CD8+, or CD8+CD57+ T cells (not recorded which) from PBMCs.

The CDR3, as DNA: TGTGCCACCAGTGATTCCGCCCGGGCGCAGCCCCAGCATTTT. Its protein is CATSDSARAQPQHF. The J gene is TRBJ1-5, the V gene TRBV24-1; D remains unclear. This CDR3 is 14 amino acids long. V was pared by 2 bases and J by 7 bases, with 11 bases between. CDR1 is KGHDR and CDR2 is SFDVKD in the germline V gene.